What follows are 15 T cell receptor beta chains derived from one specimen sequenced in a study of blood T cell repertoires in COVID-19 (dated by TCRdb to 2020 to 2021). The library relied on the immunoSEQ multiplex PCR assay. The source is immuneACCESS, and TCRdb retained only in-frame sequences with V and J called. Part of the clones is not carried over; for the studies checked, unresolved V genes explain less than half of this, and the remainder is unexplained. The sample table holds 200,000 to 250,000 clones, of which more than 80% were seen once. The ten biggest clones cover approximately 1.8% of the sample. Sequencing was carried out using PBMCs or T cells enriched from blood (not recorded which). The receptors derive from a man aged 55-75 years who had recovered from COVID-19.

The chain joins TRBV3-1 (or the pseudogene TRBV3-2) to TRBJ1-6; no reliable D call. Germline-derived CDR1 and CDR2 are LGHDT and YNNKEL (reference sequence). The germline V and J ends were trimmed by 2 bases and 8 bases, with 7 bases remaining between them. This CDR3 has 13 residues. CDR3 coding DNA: TGTGCCAGCAGCCAACCAGAGGATTCACCCCTCCACTTT. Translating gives CASSQPEDSPLHF.

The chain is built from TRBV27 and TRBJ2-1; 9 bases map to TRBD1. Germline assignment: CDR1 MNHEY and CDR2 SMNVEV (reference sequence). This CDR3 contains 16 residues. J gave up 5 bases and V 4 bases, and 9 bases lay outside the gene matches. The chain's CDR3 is CASSSNTGQGNNEQFF. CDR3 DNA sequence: TGTGCCAGCAGTTCGAACACGGGACAGGGAAACAATGAGCAGTTCTTC.

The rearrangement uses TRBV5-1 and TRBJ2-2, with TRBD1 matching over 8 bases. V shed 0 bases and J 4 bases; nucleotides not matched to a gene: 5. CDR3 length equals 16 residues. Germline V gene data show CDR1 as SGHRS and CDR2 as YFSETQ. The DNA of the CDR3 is TGCGCCAGCAGCTTGGGGACAGGGATAGGCACCGGGGAGCTGTTTTTT. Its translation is CASSLGTGIGTGELFF.

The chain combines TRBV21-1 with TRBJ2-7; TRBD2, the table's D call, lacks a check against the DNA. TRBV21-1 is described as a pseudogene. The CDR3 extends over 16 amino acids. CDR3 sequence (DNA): TGTGCCAGCAGCAAACCCTGCGCCGGTTCACGCTACGAGCAGTACTTC. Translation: CASSKPCAGSRYEQYF.

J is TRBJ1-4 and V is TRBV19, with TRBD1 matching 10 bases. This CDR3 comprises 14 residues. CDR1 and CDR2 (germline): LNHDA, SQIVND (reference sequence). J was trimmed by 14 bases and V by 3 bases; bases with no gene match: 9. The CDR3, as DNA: TGTGCCAGTAGTATCGCTTCCGGGACAGGGGCCCTGTTTTTT. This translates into CASSIASGTGALFF.

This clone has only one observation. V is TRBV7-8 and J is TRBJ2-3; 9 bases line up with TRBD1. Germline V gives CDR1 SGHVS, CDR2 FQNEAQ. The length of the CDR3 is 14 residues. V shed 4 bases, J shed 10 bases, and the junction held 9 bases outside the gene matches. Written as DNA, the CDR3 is TGTGCCAGCAGCTGGAGGACAGGGGCGGGATCGCAGTATTTT. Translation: CASSWRTGAGSQYF.

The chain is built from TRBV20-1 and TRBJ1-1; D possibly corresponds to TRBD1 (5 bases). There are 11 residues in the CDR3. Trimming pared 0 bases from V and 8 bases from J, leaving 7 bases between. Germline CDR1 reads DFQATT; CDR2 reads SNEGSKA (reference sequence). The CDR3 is CSARDRQEAFF. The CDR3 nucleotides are TGCAGTGCTAGAGATAGACAGGAAGCTTTCTTT.

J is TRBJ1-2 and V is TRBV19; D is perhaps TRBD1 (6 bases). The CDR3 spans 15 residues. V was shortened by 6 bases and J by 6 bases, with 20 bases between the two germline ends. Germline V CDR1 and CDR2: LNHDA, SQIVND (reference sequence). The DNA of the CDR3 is TGTGCCAGTAGGACAACAGGGACGGCTCCTGATGGCTACACCTTC. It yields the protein CASRTTGTAPDGYTF.

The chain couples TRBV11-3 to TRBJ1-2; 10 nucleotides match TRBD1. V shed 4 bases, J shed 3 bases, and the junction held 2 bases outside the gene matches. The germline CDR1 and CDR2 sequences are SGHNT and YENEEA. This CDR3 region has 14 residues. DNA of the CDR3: TGTGCCAGCAGCTACGACAGGGGGCACTATGGCTACACCTTC. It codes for CASSYDRGHYGYTF.

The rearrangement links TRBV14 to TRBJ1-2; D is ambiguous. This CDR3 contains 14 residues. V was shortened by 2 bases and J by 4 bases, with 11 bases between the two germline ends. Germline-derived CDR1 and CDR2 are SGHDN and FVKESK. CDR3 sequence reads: CASSQSRGSYGYTF. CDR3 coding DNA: TGTGCCAGCAGCCAAAGCCGGGGATCCTATGGCTACACCTTC. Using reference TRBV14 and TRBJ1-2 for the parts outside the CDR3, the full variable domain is EAGVTQFPSHSVIEKGQTVTLRCDPISGHDNLYWYRRVMGKEIKFLLHFVKESKQDESGMPNNRFLAERTGGTYSTLKVQPAELEDSGVYFCASSQSRGSYGYTFGSGTRLTVV.

The CDR3 DNA reads as TGTGCCTGGGAAAGAGCAGATACGCAGTATTTT. Translation: CAWERADTQYF. The chain is built from TRBV30 and TRBJ2-3; D not certain. V gave up 5 bases and J gave up 4 bases, with 7 bases separating them. The germline CDR1 and CDR2 sequences are GTSNPN and SVGIG (reference sequence). The CDR3 consists of 11 residues.

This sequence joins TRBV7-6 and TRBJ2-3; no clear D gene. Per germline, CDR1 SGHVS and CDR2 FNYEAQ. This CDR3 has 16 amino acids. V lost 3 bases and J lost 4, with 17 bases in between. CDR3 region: CASSLSAPLAADTQYF. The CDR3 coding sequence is TGTGCCAGCAGCTTGTCTGCGCCCCTCGCGGCAGATACGCAGTATTTT.

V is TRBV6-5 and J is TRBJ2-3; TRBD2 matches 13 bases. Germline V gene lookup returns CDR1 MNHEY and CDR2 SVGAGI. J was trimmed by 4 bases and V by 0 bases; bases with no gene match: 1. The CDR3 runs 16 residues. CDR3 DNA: TGTGCCAGCAGTTACTCGGGACTAGCGGGGTCAGATACGCAGTATTTT. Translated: CASSYSGLAGSDTQYF.

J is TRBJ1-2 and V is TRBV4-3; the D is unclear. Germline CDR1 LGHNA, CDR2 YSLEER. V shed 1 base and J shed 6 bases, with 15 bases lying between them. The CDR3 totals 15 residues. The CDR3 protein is CASSQASGPRDGYTF. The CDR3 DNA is TGCGCCAGCAGCCAAGCATCGGGCCCGAGGGATGGCTACACCTTC.

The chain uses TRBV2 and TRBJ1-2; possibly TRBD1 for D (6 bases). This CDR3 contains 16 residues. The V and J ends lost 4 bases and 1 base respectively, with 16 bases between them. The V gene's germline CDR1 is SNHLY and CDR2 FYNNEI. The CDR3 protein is CASSVIGQGYNYGYTF. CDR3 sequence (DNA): TGTGCCAGCAGTGTGATCGGCCAGGGGTATAACTATGGCTACACCTTC.